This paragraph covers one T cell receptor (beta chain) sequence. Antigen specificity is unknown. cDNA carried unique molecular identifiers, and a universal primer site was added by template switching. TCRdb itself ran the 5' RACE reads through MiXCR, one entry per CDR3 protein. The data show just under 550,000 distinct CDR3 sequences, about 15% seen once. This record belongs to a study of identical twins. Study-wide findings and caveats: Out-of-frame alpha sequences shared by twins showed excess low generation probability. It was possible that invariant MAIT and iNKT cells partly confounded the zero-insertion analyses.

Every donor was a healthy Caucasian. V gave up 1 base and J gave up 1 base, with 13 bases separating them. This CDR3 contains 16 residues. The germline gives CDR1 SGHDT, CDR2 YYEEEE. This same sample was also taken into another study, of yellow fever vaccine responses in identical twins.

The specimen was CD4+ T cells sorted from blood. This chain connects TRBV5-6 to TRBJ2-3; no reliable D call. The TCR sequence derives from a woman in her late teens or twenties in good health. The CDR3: CASSLPSGGGTDTQYF. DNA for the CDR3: TGTGCCAGCAGCTTGCCCAGTGGTGGGGGCACAGATACGCAGTATTTT.